A selection of T cell receptor beta chains follows, all from one sample in a study of OX40 agonist ivuxolimab in advanced cancers. Some clones are missing from TCRdb's copy, which holds only in-frame ones; the method was immunoSEQ multiplex PCR. Altogether about 60,000 clones are present, 87% being singletons, with the ten largest covering about 2.7%. The sample here was CD4+ or CD8+ T cells sorted from blood, taken in a trial of the OX40 agonist ivuxolimab. The receptors here all came from an adult with an advanced solid tumor such as melanoma, head and neck, liver or kidney cancer. Each CDR3 is given with its conserved first and last residue. The D gene is left open where the match is weak. Clone sizes are given selectively: once, few, many, or a class where the clone is expanded.

J gene: TRBJ1-5; D gene: .; V gene: TRBV5-1; CDR3 length: 13; clone size: .; CDR3 DNA: TGCGCCAGCAGCTTATATAGCAATCAGCCCCAGCATTTT; CDR3 protein: CASSLYSNQPQHF
J gene: TRBJ1-5; D gene: .; V gene: TRBV19; CDR3 length: 14; clone size: .; CDR3 DNA: TGTGCCAGTAGTTACTCGGGGGGACCCCCGCCCCAGCATTTT; CDR3 protein: CASSYSGGPPPQHF
J gene: TRBJ2-6; D gene: .; V gene: TRBV27; CDR3 length: 15; clone size: once; CDR3 DNA: TGTGCCAGCGCCGGACCGTCCTCTGGGGCCAACGTCCTGACTTTC; CDR3 protein: CASAGPSSGANVLTF
J gene: TRBJ1-5; D gene: .; V gene: TRBV7-9; CDR3 length: 15; clone size: .; CDR3 DNA: TGTGCCAGCAGCTTAGGGCAGGATAGCAATCAGCCCCAGCATTTT; CDR3 protein: CASSLGQDSNQPQHF
J gene: TRBJ2-7; D gene: .; V gene: TRBV4-2; CDR3 length: 15; clone size: .; CDR3 DNA: TGTGCCAGCAGCCAAGCCTTGGGACCGGGCTACGAGCAGTACTTC; CDR3 protein: CASSQALGPGYEQYF
J gene: TRBJ1-3; D gene: TRBD1; V gene: TRBV4-1; CDR3 length: 17; clone size: .; CDR3 DNA: TGCGCCAGCAGCCAAGACCTGCAGGGGGCATCTGGAAACACCATATATTTT; CDR3 protein: CASSQDLQGASGNTIYF
J gene: TRBJ2-7; D gene: .; V gene: TRBV5-1; CDR3 length: 14; clone size: .; CDR3 DNA: TGCGCCAGCAGCTTGGACCAGGGCCGCTACGAGCAGTACTTC; CDR3 protein: CASSLDQGRYEQYF
J gene: TRBJ2-7; D gene: .; V gene: TRBV30; CDR3 length: 12; clone size: .; CDR3 DNA: TGTGCCTGGAGTGTGGGGGCCGCCTCGCAGTACTTC; CDR3 protein: CAWSVGAASQYF
J gene: TRBJ1-5; D gene: .; V gene: TRBV30; CDR3 length: 14; clone size: few; CDR3 DNA: TGTGCCTGGAGTGTAGGGTTTCAAGGACAGCCCCAGCATTTT; CDR3 protein: CAWSVGFQGQPQHF
J gene: TRBJ1-2; D gene: .; V gene: TRBV27; CDR3 length: 14; clone size: once; CDR3 DNA: TGTGCCAGCGTCGCCCAAACAGGTAACTATGGCTACACCTTC; CDR3 protein: CASVAQTGNYGYTF
J gene: TRBJ2-3; D gene: TRBD1; V gene: TRBV7-2; CDR3 length: 13; clone size: .; CDR3 DNA: TGTGCCAGCAGCCGGGACAGCCTGGATACGCAGTATTTT; CDR3 protein: CASSRDSLDTQYF
J gene: TRBJ1-2; D gene: .; V gene: TRBV19; CDR3 length: 12; clone size: .; CDR3 DNA: TGTGCCAGTAATGGCCGCCAGGATGGCTACACCTTC; CDR3 protein: CASNGRQDGYTF
J gene: TRBJ2-7; D gene: .; V gene: TRBV6-5; CDR3 length: 16; clone size: .; CDR3 DNA: TGTGCCAGCAGTTACTCTGGGCAGGGTAGAGGCTACGAGCAGTACTTC; CDR3 protein: CASSYSGQGRGYEQYF
J gene: TRBJ1-4; D gene: TRBD1; V gene: TRBV6-6; CDR3 length: 16; clone size: .; CDR3 DNA: TGTGCCAGCAGATCAACTTATCAGGGGGCGGGGGAAAAACTGTTTTTT; CDR3 protein: CASRSTYQGAGEKLFF
J gene: TRBJ2-3; D gene: TRBD2; V gene: TRBV5-1; CDR3 length: 14; clone size: .; CDR3 DNA: TGCGCCAGCAGGGAATCTAGCGGGAGGGAAAGGCAGTATTTT; CDR3 protein: CASRESSGRERQYF
J gene: TRBJ2-2; D gene: TRBD1; V gene: TRBV7-9; CDR3 length: 15; clone size: .; CDR3 DNA: TGTGCCAGCAGCTTATCAGACAGGGCCACCGGGGAGCTGTTTTTT; CDR3 protein: CASSLSDRATGELFF
J gene: TRBJ1-1; D gene: .; V gene: TRBV14; CDR3 length: 15; clone size: .; CDR3 DNA: TGTGCCAGCAGCCCAGACACCCACCTCTTCTACAAAGCTTTCTTT; CDR3 protein: CASSPDTHLFYKAFF
J gene: TRBJ2-7; D gene: .; V gene: TRBV18; CDR3 length: 15; clone size: .; CDR3 DNA: TGTGCCAGCTCACAAGATAGCGGCAGCTCCTACGAGCAGTACTTC; CDR3 protein: CASSQDSGSSYEQYF
J gene: TRBJ1-2; D gene: .; V gene: TRBV6-5; CDR3 length: 12; clone size: .; CDR3 DNA: TGTGCCAGCAGTCCCACTACGGGCGGCTACACCTTC; CDR3 protein: CASSPTTGGYTF
J gene: TRBJ1-4; D gene: TRBD1; V gene: TRBV7-2; CDR3 length: 14; clone size: once; CDR3 DNA: TGTGCCAGCAGGGAAATAACAGGGGGTGGAAAACTGTTTTTT; CDR3 protein: CASREITGGGKLFF
J gene: TRBJ2-2; D gene: .; V gene: TRBV11-3; CDR3 length: 16; clone size: .; CDR3 DNA: TGTGCCAGCAGATTCTTAAGGCTAGCGAACACCGGGGAGCTGTTTTTT; CDR3 protein: CASRFLRLANTGELFF
J gene: TRBJ1-1; D gene: .; V gene: TRBV5-5; CDR3 length: 14; clone size: .; CDR3 DNA: TGTGCCAGCAGCTTGGGGACAGAGGGGACTGAAGCTTTCTTT; CDR3 protein: CASSLGTEGTEAFF
J gene: TRBJ2-5; D gene: .; V gene: TRBV7-9; CDR3 length: 14; clone size: .; CDR3 DNA: TGTGCCAGCAGCCCCACGGGGCTTGCAGAGACCCAGTACTTC; CDR3 protein: CASSPTGLAETQYF
J gene: TRBJ1-2; D gene: TRBD1; V gene: TRBV29-1; CDR3 length: 12; clone size: .; CDR3 DNA: TGCAGCGTACAGGGGGCAGGCGGTGGCTACACCTTC; CDR3 protein: CSVQGAGGGYTF
J gene: TRBJ2-2; D gene: .; V gene: TRBV7-9; CDR3 length: 11; clone size: .; CDR3 DNA: TGTGCCAGCAGCCCTATCCGGGAGCTGTTTTTT; CDR3 protein: CASSPIRELFF
J gene: TRBJ1-3; D gene: .; V gene: TRBV10-3; CDR3 length: 14; clone size: .; CDR3 DNA: TGTGCCATCAGTGACGTGGCAGCTGGAAACACCATATATTTT; CDR3 protein: CAISDVAAGNTIYF
J gene: TRBJ1-5; D gene: TRBD1; V gene: TRBV2; CDR3 length: 14; clone size: .; CDR3 DNA: TGTGCCAGCAGTGGACAGGGTGATAATCAGCCCCAGCATTTT; CDR3 protein: CASSGQGDNQPQHF
J gene: TRBJ2-1; D gene: .; V gene: TRBV15; CDR3 length: 16; clone size: .; CDR3 DNA: TGTGCCACCAGCTCTTTCGACAGGAGCTCCTACAATGAGCAGTTCTTC; CDR3 protein: CATSSFDRSSYNEQFF
J gene: TRBJ1-1; D gene: .; V gene: TRBV19; CDR3 length: 13; clone size: .; CDR3 DNA: TGTGCCAGTAGTATAGGTTGGCGGGACGTGAAAATCTTT; CDR3 protein: CASSIGWRDVKIF
J gene: TRBJ2-3; D gene: .; V gene: TRBV5-1; CDR3 length: 15; clone size: .; CDR3 DNA: TGCGCCAGCAGCTTGGGGGGTAGGGCGGCAGATACGCAGTATTTT; CDR3 protein: CASSLGGRAADTQYF
J gene: TRBJ2-1; D gene: TRBD2; V gene: TRBV19; CDR3 length: 13; clone size: .; CDR3 DNA: TGTGCCAGTAGGCGGGAGGGCCCGGATGAGCAGTTCTTC; CDR3 protein: CASRREGPDEQFF
J gene: TRBJ2-5; D gene: .; V gene: TRBV7-7; CDR3 length: 13; clone size: once; CDR3 DNA: TGTGCTAGCAGCAAACAGGGTCGGGAGACCCAGTACTTC; CDR3 protein: CASSKQGRETQYF